The T cell receptor (beta chain) under discussion was sequenced for a study of patients and donors after allogeneic stem cell transplantation. TCRdb reanalysed the RT-PCR reads using MiXCR and keeps one entry per CDR3 protein. The sample has 900,000 to 1,000,000 distinct CDR3 sequences, more than 15% seen once. Unmatched junction bases numbered 7, after V lost 0 bases and J lost 7 bases. The CDR3 runs to 17 residues. This receptor was identified in a human donor who was either an allogeneic HSCT recipient or a stem cell or donor lymphocyte infusion donor (not recorded which). It is not recorded whose cells these are; they may come from a transplant donor. The V call is TRBV12-3 or TRBV12-4, the J call TRBJ1-6; TRBD1 matches 9 bases. Material for sequencing was blood, either unsorted or a sorted T cell fraction (not recorded which). CDR3 sequence (DNA): TGTGCCAGCAGTTTAGCGCTCACGGACAGGGGCAATTCACCCCTCCACTTT. It is translated as CASSLALTDRGNSPLHF.